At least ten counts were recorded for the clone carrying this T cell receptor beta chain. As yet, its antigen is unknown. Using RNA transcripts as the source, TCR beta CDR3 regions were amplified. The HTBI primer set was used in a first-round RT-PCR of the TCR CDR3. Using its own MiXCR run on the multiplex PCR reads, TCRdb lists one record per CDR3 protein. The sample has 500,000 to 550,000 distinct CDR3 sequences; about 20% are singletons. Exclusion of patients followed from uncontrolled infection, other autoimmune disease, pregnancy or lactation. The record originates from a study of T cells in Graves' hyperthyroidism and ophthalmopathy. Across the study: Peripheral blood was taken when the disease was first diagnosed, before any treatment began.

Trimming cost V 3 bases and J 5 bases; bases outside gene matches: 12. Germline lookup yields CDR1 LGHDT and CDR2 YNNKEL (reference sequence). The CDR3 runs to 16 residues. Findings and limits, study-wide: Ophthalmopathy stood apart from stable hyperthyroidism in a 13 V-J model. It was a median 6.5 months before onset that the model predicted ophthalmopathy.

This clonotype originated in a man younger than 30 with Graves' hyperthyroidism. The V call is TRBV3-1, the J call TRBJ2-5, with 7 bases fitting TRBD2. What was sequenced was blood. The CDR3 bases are TGTGCCAGCAGCCAGGATGTCGGACTAGTGGTTGAGACCCAGTACTTC. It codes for CASSQDVGLVVETQYF.